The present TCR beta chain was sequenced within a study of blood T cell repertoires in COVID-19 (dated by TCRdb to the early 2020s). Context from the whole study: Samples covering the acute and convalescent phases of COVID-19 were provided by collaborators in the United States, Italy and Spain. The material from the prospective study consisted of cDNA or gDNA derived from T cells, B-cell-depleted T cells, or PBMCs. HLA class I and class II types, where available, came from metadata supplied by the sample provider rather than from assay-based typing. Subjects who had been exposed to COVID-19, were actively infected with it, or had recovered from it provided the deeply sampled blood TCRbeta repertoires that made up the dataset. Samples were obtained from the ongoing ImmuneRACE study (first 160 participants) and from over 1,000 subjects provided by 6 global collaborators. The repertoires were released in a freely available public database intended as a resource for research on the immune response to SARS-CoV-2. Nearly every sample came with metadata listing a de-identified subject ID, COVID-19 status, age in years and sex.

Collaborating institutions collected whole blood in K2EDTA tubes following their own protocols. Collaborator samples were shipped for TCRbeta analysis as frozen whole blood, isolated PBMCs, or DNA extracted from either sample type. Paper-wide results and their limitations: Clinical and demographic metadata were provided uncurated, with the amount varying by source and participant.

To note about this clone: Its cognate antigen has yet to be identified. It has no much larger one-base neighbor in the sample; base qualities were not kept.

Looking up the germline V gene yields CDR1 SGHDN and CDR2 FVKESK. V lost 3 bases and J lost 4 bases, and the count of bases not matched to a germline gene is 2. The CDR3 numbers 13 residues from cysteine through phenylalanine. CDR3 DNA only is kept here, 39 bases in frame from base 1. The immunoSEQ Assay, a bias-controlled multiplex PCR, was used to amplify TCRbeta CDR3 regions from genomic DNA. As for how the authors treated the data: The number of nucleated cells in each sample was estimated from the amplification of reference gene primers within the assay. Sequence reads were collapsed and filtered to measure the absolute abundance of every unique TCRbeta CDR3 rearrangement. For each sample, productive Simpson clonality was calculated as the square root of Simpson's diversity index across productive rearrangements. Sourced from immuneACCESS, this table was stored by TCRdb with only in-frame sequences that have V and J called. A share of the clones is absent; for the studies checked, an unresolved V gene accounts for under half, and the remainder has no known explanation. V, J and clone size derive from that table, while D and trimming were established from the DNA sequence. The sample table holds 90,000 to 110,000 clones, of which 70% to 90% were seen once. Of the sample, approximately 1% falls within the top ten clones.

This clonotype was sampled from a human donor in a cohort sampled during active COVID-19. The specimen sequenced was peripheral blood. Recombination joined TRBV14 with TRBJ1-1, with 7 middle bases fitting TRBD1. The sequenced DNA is TGTGCCAGCAGCCAGTACAGGGGCACTGAAGCTTTCTTT. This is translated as CASSQYRGTEAFF.